Shown below are 16 T cell receptor beta chains from a single sample sequenced in a study of blood T cell repertoires in COVID-19 (dated by TCRdb to about 2020). Libraries came from the immunoSEQ multiplex PCR assay. Not all clones reach the TCRdb copy of this immuneACCESS table, which keeps in-frame sequences only. Checked studies attribute under half of the gap to unresolved V genes and leave the rest unexplained. The table for this sample lists about 260,000 clones; approximately 90% of them were counted only once. About 3% of the sample is taken by the ten largest. Sequenced material: PBMCs or T cells enriched from blood (not recorded which). These receptors originate from a man between 40 and 49 years old who had been exposed to COVID-19.

In this sample, this clone turned up a few times. The chain is built from TRBV6-5 and TRBJ1-1; 7 bases are a match to TRBD1. Per the germline V gene, CDR1 is MNHEY and CDR2 is SVGAGI. Trimming at V came to 7 bases and at J to 5 bases, leaving 7 bases not matched to a gene. The CDR3 covers 13 residues. The CDR3 sequence: CASTGQEGTEAFF. Here the CDR3 DNA reads TGTGCCAGCACCGGACAGGAAGGTACTGAAGCTTTCTTT.

The chain links TRBV29-1 to TRBJ1-4; D is unresolved. Germline loops: CDR1 SQVTM, CDR2 ANQGSEA. This CDR3 spans 15 amino acids. Trimming removed 0 bases from V and 7 bases from J, with 15 bases in between. The CDR3, as DNA: TGCAGCGTTGAAGATGTCGGGGTCGGGCGTGAAAAACTGTTTTTT. Residues: CSVEDVGVGREKLFF.

The V and J genes are TRBV2 and TRBJ2-1; 9 nucleotides line up with TRBD2. After removal of 2 bases from V and 0 bases from J, the junction contained 5 bases not matched to a gene. This CDR3 contains 17 residues. Germline V gene sequence: CDR1 SNHLY, CDR2 FYNNEI. The CDR3 loop reads CASSESASGNSYNEQFF. Here the CDR3 DNA reads TGTGCCAGCAGTGAATCGGCTAGCGGGAACTCCTACAATGAGCAGTTCTTC.

This clone was detected only once. The chain combines TRBV15 with TRBJ2-3; 8 nucleotides agree with TRBD2. The J segment lost 0 bases and the V segment lost 7 bases, leaving 6 bases of the junction unmatched. Germline assignment: CDR1 LNHNV and CDR2 YYDKDF (reference sequence). The length of the CDR3 is 15 residues. CDR3 bases: TGTGCCACCAAGATAGCGGGACCCAGCACAGATACGCAGTATTTT. Protein sequence: CATKIAGPSTDTQYF.

Worth noting for this clone: Other DNA sequences of this sample code for an identical CDR3. The chain uses TRBV6-5 and TRBJ1-2; 10 nucleotides match TRBD1. This CDR3 has 14 amino acids. The junction had 3 bases not matched to a gene; V was cut back by 0 bases and J by 8 bases. Per germline, CDR1 MNHEY and CDR2 SVGAGI. The CDR3 DNA follows: TGTGCCAGCAGTTACTCGGACAGGGGGGGCGGCTACACCTTC. Protein: CASSYSDRGGGYTF.

V and J are TRBV21-1 and TRBJ2-3; TRBD2 reflects the table's D call only, with no check against the DNA. TRBV21-1 is labeled a pseudogene. This CDR3 has 15 amino acids. CDR3 in amino acids: CASSKVNGSTDTQYF. CDR3 nucleotides: TGTGCCAGCAGCAAAGTAAACGGGAGCACAGATACGCAGTATTTT.

This chain joins TRBV7-3 and TRBJ1-1; D is perhaps TRBD1 (5 bases). CDR1 is SGHTA and CDR2 is FQGTGA in the germline V gene. V was clipped by 1 base and J by 6 bases, with 9 bases between them. This CDR3 has 13 amino acids. Here the CDR3 reads CASSLMGDSEAFF. The CDR3 coding sequence is TGTGCCAGCAGCTTAATGGGGGACTCTGAAGCTTTCTTT.

This chain links TRBV29-1 with TRBJ1-1, with TRBD1 as a possible D gene (6 bases). Germline-derived CDR1 and CDR2 are SQVTM and ANQGSEA. V lost 1 base to trimming and J lost 6 bases, with 18 bases between them. The CDR3 runs to 15 residues. DNA for the CDR3: TGCAGCGTTGAAGCGGACCGATTAAGGGGGTCTGAAGCTTTCTTT. Translated, it gives CSVEADRLRGSEAFF.

The genes are TRBV19 and TRBJ2-1, with TRBD1 as a possible D gene (6 bases). The germline V and J ends were trimmed by 1 base and 6 bases, with 7 bases remaining between them. Germline V CDR1 and CDR2: LNHDA, SQIVND (reference sequence). The CDR3 has 13 residues. This CDR3 reads CASSIGTANEQFF. DNA of the CDR3: TGTGCCAGTAGTATAGGGACAGCCAATGAGCAGTTCTTC.

The rearrangement uses TRBV6-5 and TRBJ1-1; TRBD1 matches 7 bases. The CDR3 has 13 amino acids. Germline trimming cut 6 bases from V and 4 bases from J; bases unmatched to any gene: 5. Germline lookup yields CDR1 MNHEY and CDR2 SVGAGI. CDR3 loop: CASSLRQGTEAFF. For the CDR3, the DNA is TGTGCCAGCAGCCTACGACAGGGCACTGAAGCTTTCTTT.

The chain has TRBV18 and TRBJ1-2, with 11 bases lining up with TRBD1. This CDR3 is built from 14 residues. Germline V gene data show CDR1 as KGHSH and CDR2 as LQKENI. J gave up 5 bases and V 3 bases, and 2 bases lay outside the gene matches. The CDR3 is CASSPWDRGYGYTF. The DNA of the CDR3 is TGTGCCAGCTCACCCTGGGACAGGGGGTATGGCTACACCTTC.

V gene TRBV27 combines with J gene TRBJ1-5, with D perhaps TRBD1 (5 bases). Germline CDR1 reads MNHEY; CDR2 reads SMNVEV (reference sequence). Trimming pared 3 bases from V and 7 bases from J, leaving 13 bases between. This CDR3 is 14 amino acids long. The CDR3, as DNA: TGTGCCAGCAGTTTCGGGGGAGAGAAACAGCCCCAGCATTTT. The encoded protein is CASSFGGEKQPQHF.

The genes are TRBV3-1 (or the pseudogene TRBV3-2) and TRBJ1-1; D ambiguous. Trimming took off 1 base at V and 0 bases at J, with 9 bases between the two ends. The V gene's germline CDR1 is LGHDT and CDR2 YNNKEL (reference sequence). This CDR3 contains 15 residues. The CDR3 here is CASSQVPDLNTEAFF. The CDR3 nucleotides are TGTGCCAGCAGCCAAGTCCCAGATTTGAACACTGAAGCTTTCTTT.

This chain joins TRBV19 and TRBJ2-1; 8 nucleotides match TRBD2. This CDR3 is 15 amino acids long. From germline, CDR1 is LNHDA and CDR2 SQIVND (reference sequence). V shed 3 bases, J shed 3 bases, and the junction held 4 bases outside the gene matches. The CDR3 reads CASSIGSGVYNEQFF. CDR3 coding DNA: TGTGCCAGTAGTATCGGTAGCGGGGTCTACAATGAGCAGTTCTTC.

The rearrangement links TRBV27 to TRBJ2-7, with 7 bases lining up with TRBD1. The CDR3 sequence is 14 residues long. V was pared by 6 bases and J by 2 bases, with 7 bases of the junction left unmatched. Per germline, CDR1 MNHEY and CDR2 SMNVEV (reference sequence). The CDR3, as DNA: TGTGCCAGCAGAAAACCGGGACAGACCTACGAGCAGTACTTC. Protein: CASRKPGQTYEQYF.

The chain is built from TRBV7-9 and TRBJ1-1; D gene uncertain. The CDR3 extends over 15 amino acids. Germline V CDR1 and CDR2: SEHNR, FQNEAQ (reference sequence). V gave up 1 base and J gave up 0 bases, with 9 bases separating them. The CDR3 spells CASSLEGGLNTEAFF. The DNA for the CDR3 is TGTGCCAGCAGCTTAGAGGGAGGGCTGAACACTGAAGCTTTCTTT.